This TCR beta chain was sequenced during a study of T cells after yellow fever vaccination. This clonotype was picked up a small number of times. V shed 8 bases, J shed 7 bases, and the junction held 13 bases outside the gene matches. CDR1 is MNHNS, CDR2 SASEGT, per germline. This CDR3 comprises 15 residues. TCRdb used MiXCR to reprocess the 5' RACE reads, holding one entry per CDR3 protein. The sample holds 450,000 to 550,000 distinct CDR3 sequences, 21% seen once. The rearrangement links TRBV6-1 to TRBJ2-3; TRBD1 matches 9 bases. The sequencing here drew on PBMCs, taken roughly 20 days after the first yellow fever vaccination. This clonotype was obtained from a young man who received the YFV17D yellow fever vaccine. The chain's CDR3 is CASALTGTGIYTQYF. The CDR3 DNA follows: TGTGCCAGCGCCCTTACCGGGACAGGGATTTATACGCAGTATTTT.